Below are 10 T cell receptor beta chains sequenced from a single sample in a study of blood T cells in healthy people across ages. Using a J-beta primer mix together with a sample-barcoded 5' primer, a second PCR was run for about 6 to 11 cycles. TCRdb reprocessed the 5' RACE reads with MiXCR, giving one entry per CDR3 protein. Among roughly 1,100,000 distinct CDR3 sequences, approximately 25% were seen once, and the ten largest hold about 0.69%. This sample also appeared in a second study, on T cells of mothers and their children.

Sequenced: blood. The receptors were gathered from a girl under 10 years old in good health.

The J gene is TRBJ2-3, the V gene TRBV7-8; the D is unclear. Germline CDR1 reads SGHVS; CDR2 reads FQNEAQ. CDR3 size: 13 residues. V shed 2 bases and J shed 5 bases, with 8 bases lying between them. The CDR3 loop is CASSLYGKDTQYF. CDR3 nucleotides: TGTGCCAGCAGCTTATACGGCAAAGATACGCAGTATTTT.

The rearrangement uses TRBV29-1 and TRBJ1-4; D remains ambiguous. The V gene lost 7 bases and the J gene lost 8 bases, with 11 bases spanning the gap. Per the germline V gene, CDR1 is SQVTM and CDR2 is ANQGSEA. There are 11 residues in the CDR3. CDR3 sequence (DNA): TGCAGCGCGACCTTAGGCGAAAAACTGTTTTTT. It is translated as CSATLGEKLFF.

This clonotype showed up just a few times. The chain employs TRBV12-3 or TRBV12-4 and TRBJ2-3, with 8 nucleotides matching TRBD2. V was pared by 5 bases and J by 4 bases, with 11 bases of the junction left unmatched. The CDR3 loop spans 16 amino acids. In nucleotides, the CDR3 is TGTGCCAGCAGTCCCCCTCGGACTAGCCCATCAGATACGCAGTATTTT. Translating gives CASSPPRTSPSDTQYF.

This clonotype was picked up a small number of times. The chain recombines TRBV20-1 with TRBJ2-5; 10 bases map to TRBD1. CDR1 and CDR2 from the germline V gene are DFQATT and SNEGSKA (reference sequence). V was pared by 0 bases and J by 4 bases, with 2 bases of the junction left unmatched. The CDR3 runs to 14 residues. The CDR3 protein is CSARETGGIETQYF. DNA for the CDR3: TGCAGTGCTAGAGAGACAGGGGGCATAGAGACCCAGTACTTC.

The chain recombines TRBV7-9 with TRBJ2-3; weak D call: TRBD2 (6 bases). The germline V gene has CDR1 SEHNR and CDR2 FQNEAQ (reference sequence). The length of the CDR3 is 12 residues. Trimming took 0 bases from V and 14 from J, leaving 12 bases between them. In DNA form, the CDR3 reads TGTGCCAGCAGCTTAGCGAGGGACTCTCCGTATTTT. Amino acid sequence: CASSLARDSPYF.

The chain is built from TRBV20-1 and TRBJ2-7; tentative D call: TRBD1 (6 bases). The ends were cut back, 3 bases at V and 3 bases at J, with 21 bases in the middle. The CDR3 consists of 16 residues. Germline CDR1 is DFQATT and CDR2 is SNEGSKA (reference sequence). CDR3 amino acids: CSARVTGTLGSYEQYF. The DNA for the CDR3 is TGCAGTGCTAGGGTGACCGGGACACTTGGGAGCTACGAGCAGTACTTC.

This clonotype has a handful of counts. This chain links TRBV20-1 with TRBJ2-7; 7 bases agree with TRBD1. The CDR3 totals 13 residues. The V and J ends lost 8 bases and 0 bases, in that order; junction bases with no gene match: 7. The germline V gene encodes CDR1 DFQATT and CDR2 SNEGSKA (reference sequence). The CDR3, as DNA: TGCAGTCCCCGGGACAGCAACTCCTACGAGCAGTACTTC. It yields the protein CSPRDSNSYEQYF.

This clonotype was seen only a few times. The chain carries TRBV6-4 and TRBJ2-3, with TRBD1 identical over 11 bases. The CDR3 is made up of 15 amino acids. Germline assignment: CDR1 MRHNA and CDR2 SNTAGT. The V segment lost 4 bases and the J segment 4 bases; nucleotides outside the gene matches: 4. CDR3 in amino acids: CASSAGTGGPDTQYF. CDR3 nucleotide sequence: TGTGCCAGCAGTGCCGGGACAGGGGGTCCAGATACGCAGTATTTT.

The chain has TRBV29-1 and TRBJ2-2; a possible D gene is TRBD2 (6 bases). V was cut by 4 bases and J by 5 bases, with 17 bases left in between. Germline values: CDR1 SQVTM, CDR2 ANQGSEA. The CDR3 totals 15 residues. This chain's CDR3 is CSVVGGDEGTGELFF. The CDR3, as DNA: TGCAGCGTTGTAGGAGGGGACGAAGGTACCGGGGAGCTGTTTTTT.

The sample holds a few counts of this clonotype. The chain recombines TRBV20-1 with TRBJ2-4; TRBD1 matches at 7 bases. The CDR3 consists of 13 residues. The germline V gene encodes CDR1 DFQATT and CDR2 SNEGSKA (reference sequence). V shed 6 bases and J 8 bases; nucleotides not matched to a gene: 10. CDR3 residues: CSARQGVRDIQYF. DNA of the CDR3: TGCAGTGCCCGACAGGGAGTGAGGGACATTCAGTACTTC.